The source of this TCR beta chain is a study of beta chain features in type 1 diabetes. Sorted CD4+ subsets: naive, central memory, regulatory, stem cell-like memory (CD45RO/CCR7/CD25/CD127/CD95/CD27 panel). Sorted cells reached over 95% purity in every population. The authors reverse transcribed all of the isolated RNA, so sequencing captured expressed TCRB transcripts. Here immunoSEQ multiplex PCR was the method, and the copy in TCRdb shows in-frame clones only, minus some. The sample contains around 140,000 clones, 13% of which appear only once. General study results and limits: A potential influence of HLA type upon TCRB rearrangement remained unresolved herein. People with Type 1 diabetes carried modestly yet significantly shorter TCRB CDR3s in all four CD4+ subsets. Among patients, naive, central memory and Treg TCRB repertoires appeared more similar than among healthy donors.

As regards this clone: Its antigen is not known.

The germline gives CDR1 SGHTS, CDR2 YDEGEE. Trimming took 0 bases from V and 6 from J, leaving 10 bases between them. The CDR3 has 13 amino acids. Sequencing used central memory CD4+ T cells from blood. This TCR was recovered from a young man with type 1 diabetes. The chain combines TRBV5-8 with TRBJ2-7, with no clear D. CDR3: CASSLAPGGEQYF. As DNA, the CDR3 is TGTGCCAGCAGCTTGGCGCCAGGCGGCGAGCAGTACTTC.